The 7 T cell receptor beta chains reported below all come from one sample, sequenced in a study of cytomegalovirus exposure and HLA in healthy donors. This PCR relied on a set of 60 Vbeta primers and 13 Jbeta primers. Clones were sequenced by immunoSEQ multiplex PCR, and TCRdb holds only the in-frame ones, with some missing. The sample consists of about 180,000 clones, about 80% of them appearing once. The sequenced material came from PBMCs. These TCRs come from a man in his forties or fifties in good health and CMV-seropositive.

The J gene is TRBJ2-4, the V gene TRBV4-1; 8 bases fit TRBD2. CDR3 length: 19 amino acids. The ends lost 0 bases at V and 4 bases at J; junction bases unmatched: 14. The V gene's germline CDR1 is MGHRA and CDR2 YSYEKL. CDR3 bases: TGCGCCAGCAGCCAAGAAGGAGCGGGAGACGGTACAGAAAAAAACATTCAGTACTTC. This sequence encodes CASSQEGAGDGTEKNIQYF.

The CDR3 DNA reads TGTGCCAGCAGCTTCGGGGCGAGTCCGGGAGAGGGCGAACATGAGCAGTTCTTC. Protein product: CASSFGASPGEGEHEQFF. The genes are TRBV7-6 and TRBJ2-1; tentatively, D is TRBD2 (6 bases). CDR1 is SGHVS, CDR2 FNYEAQ, per germline. The CDR3 totals 18 residues. V was pared by 3 bases and J by 8 bases, with 26 bases between.

The CDR3 DNA is TGTGCCAGCAGTCTTATCCGGGACAGAAAGGATCGTCAGCCCCAGCATTTT. Translated: CASSLIRDRKDRQPQHF. The chain has TRBV28 and TRBJ1-5; 7 nucleotides agree with TRBD1. The CDR3 has 17 residues. Trimming cost V 5 bases and J 6 bases; bases outside gene matches: 16. The germline gives CDR1 MDHEN, CDR2 SYDVKM.

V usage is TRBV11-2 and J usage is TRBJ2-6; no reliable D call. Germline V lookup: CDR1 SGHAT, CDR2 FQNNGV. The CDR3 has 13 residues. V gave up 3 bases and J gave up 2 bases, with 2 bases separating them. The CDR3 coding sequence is TGTGCCAGCAGCTTTACTGGGGCCAACGTCCTGACTTTC. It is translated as CASSFTGANVLTF.

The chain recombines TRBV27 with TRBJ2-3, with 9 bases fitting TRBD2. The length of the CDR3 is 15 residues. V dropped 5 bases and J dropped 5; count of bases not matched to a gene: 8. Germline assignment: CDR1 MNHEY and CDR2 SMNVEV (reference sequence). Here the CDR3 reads CASSDYSGRKDTQYF. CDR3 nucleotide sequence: TGTGCCAGCAGTGACTATAGCGGGAGAAAAGATACGCAGTATTTT.

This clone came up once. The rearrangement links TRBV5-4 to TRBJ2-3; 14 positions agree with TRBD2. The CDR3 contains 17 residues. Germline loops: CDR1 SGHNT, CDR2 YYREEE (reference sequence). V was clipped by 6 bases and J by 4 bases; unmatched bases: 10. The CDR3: CASTRLAGGRGADTQYF. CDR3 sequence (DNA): TGTGCCAGCACCAGACTAGCGGGAGGGCGAGGGGCAGATACGCAGTATTTT.

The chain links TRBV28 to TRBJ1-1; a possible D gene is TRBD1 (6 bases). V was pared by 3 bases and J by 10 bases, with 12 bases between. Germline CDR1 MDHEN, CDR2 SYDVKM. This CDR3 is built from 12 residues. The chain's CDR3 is CASSFGVRGAFF. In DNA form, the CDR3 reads TGTGCCAGCAGTTTTGGGGTCAGGGGAGCTTTCTTT.